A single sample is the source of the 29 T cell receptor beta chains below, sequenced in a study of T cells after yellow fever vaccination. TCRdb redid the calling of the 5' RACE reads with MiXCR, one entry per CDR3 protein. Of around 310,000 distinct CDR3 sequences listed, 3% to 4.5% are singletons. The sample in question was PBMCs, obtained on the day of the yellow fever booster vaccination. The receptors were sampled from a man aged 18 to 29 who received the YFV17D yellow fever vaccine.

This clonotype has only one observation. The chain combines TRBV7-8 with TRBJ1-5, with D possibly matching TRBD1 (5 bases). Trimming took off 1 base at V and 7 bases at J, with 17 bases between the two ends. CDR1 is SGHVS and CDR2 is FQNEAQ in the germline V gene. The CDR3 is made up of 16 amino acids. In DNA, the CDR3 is TGTGCCAGCAGCTTAGATGGGGCATTTTCTACGCAGCCCCAGCATTTT. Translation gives CASSLDGAFSTQPQHF. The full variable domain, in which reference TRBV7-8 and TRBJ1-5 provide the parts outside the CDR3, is GAGVSQSPRYKVAKRGQDVALRCDPISGHVSLFWYQQALGQGPEFLTYFQNEAQLDKSGLPSDRFFAERPEGSVSTLKIQRTQQEDSAVYLCASSLDGAFSTQPQHFGDGTRLSIL.

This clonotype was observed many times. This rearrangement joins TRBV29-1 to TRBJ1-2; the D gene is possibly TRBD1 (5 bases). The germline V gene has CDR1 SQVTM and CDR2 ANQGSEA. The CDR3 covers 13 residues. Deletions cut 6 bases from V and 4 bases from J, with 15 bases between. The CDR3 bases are TGCAGCGTAATATCGACAGTCTCCTATGGCTACACCTTC. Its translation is CSVISTVSYGYTF.

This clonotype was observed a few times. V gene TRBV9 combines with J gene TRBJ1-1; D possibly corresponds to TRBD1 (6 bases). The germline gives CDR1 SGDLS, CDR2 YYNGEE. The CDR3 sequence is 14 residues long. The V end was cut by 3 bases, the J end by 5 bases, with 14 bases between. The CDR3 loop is CASSAHQGRTEAFF. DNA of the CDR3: TGTGCCAGCAGCGCTCACCAGGGGAGGACTGAAGCTTTCTTT.

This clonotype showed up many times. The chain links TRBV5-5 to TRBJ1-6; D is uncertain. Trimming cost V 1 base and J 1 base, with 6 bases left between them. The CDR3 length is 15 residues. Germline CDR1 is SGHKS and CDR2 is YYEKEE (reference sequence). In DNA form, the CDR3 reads TGTGCCAGCAGCTTGCGAGGGTCCTATAATTCACCCCTCCACTTT. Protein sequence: CASSLRGSYNSPLHF.

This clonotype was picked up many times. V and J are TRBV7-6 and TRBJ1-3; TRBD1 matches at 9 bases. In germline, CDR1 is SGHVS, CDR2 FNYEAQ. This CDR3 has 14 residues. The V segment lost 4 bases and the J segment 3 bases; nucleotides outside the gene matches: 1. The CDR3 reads CASSSGQGGNTIYF. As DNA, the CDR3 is TGTGCCAGCAGCTCGGGACAGGGTGGAAACACCATATATTTT.

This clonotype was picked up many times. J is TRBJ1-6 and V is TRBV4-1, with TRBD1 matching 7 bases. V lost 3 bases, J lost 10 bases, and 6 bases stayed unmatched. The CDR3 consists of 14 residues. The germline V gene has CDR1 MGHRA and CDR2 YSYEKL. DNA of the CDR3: TGCGCCAGCAGCCATTTACAGGGGTGGTCACCCCTCCACTTT. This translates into CASSHLQGWSPLHF.

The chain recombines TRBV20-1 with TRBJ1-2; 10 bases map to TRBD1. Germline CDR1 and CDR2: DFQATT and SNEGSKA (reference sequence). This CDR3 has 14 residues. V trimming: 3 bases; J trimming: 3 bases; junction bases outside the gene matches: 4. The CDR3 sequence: CSARTGGAHYGYTF. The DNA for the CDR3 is TGCAGTGCTAGGACAGGGGGCGCTCACTATGGCTACACCTTC.

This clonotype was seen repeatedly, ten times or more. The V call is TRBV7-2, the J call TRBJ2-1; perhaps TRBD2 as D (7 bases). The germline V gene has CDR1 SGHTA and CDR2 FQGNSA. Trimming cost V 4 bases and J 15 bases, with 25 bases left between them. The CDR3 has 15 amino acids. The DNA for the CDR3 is TGTGCCAGCAGCTCCGGCTCCCAATGGGGGGGCCCTTCGTTCTTC. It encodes CASSSGSQWGGPSFF.

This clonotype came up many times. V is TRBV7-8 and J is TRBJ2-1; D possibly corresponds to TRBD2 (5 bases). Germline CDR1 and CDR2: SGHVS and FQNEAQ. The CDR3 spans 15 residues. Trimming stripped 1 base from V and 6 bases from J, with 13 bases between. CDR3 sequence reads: CASSLVVRAGNEQFF. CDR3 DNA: TGTGCCAGCAGCTTAGTCGTGCGGGCGGGCAATGAGCAGTTCTTC.

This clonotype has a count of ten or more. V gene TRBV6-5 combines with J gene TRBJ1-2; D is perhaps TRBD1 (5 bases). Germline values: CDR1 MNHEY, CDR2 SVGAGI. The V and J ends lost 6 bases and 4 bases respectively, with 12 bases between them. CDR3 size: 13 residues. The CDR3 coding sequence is TGTGCCAGCAGGCCTACAGGATCCTATGGCTACACCTTC. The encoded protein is CASRPTGSYGYTF.

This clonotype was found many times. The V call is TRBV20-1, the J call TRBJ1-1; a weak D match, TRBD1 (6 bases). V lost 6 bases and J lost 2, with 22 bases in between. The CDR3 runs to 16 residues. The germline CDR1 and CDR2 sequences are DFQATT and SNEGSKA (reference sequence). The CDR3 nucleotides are TGCAGTGCAAACACAGGGCGCCGGGCTACTAACACTGAAGCTTTCTTT. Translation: CSANTGRRATNTEAFF.

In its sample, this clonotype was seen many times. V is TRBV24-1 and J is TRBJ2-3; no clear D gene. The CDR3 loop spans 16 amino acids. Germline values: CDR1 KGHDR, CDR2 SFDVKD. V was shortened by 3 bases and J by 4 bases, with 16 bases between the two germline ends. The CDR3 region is CATSDLLGYSADTQYF. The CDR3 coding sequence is TGTGCCACCAGTGATCTACTGGGTTATTCTGCAGATACGCAGTATTTT.

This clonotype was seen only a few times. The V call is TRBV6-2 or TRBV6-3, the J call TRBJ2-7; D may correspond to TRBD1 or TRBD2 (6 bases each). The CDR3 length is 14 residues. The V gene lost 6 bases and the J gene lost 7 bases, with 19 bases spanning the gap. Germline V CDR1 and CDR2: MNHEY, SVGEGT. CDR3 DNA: TGTGCCAGCAGAACTCCTGGGGGGCGAAGAGAGCAGTACGTC. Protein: CASRTPGGRREQYV.

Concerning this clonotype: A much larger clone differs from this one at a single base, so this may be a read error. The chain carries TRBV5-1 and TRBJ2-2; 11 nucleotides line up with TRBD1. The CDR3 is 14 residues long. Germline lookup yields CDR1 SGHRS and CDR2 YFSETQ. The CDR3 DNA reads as TGCGCCAGTACCCGGACAGGGGGCTCCGGGGAGCTGATTTTT. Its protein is CASTRTGGSGELIF.

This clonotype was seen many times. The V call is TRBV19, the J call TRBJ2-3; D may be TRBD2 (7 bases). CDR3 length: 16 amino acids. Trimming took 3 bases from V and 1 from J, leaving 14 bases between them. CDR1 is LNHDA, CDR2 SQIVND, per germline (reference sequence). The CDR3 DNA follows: TGTGCCAGTAGTATTCTGGCGGGGGCCCGCACAGATACGCAGTATTTT. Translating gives CASSILAGARTDTQYF. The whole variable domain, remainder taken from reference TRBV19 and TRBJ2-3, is DGGITQSPKYLFRKEGQNVTLSCEQNLNHDAMYWYRQDPGQGLRLIYYSQIVNDFQKGDIAEGYSVSREKKESFPLTVTSAQKNPTAFYLCASSILAGARTDTQYFGPGTRLTVL.

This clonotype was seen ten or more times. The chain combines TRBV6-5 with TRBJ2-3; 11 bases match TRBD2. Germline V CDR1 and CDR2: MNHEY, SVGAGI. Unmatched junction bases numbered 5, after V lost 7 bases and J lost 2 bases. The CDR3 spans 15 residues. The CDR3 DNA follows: TGTGCCAGCACCCTAGCGGGGGGCCTCACAGATACGCAGTATTTT. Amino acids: CASTLAGGLTDTQYF.

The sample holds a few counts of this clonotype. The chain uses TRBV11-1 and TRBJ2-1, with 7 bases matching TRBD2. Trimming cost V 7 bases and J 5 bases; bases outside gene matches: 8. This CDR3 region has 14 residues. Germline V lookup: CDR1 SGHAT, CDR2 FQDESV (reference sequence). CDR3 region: CASIPGTMDNEQFF. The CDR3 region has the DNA TGTGCCAGCATCCCAGGGACTATGGACAATGAGCAGTTCTTC.

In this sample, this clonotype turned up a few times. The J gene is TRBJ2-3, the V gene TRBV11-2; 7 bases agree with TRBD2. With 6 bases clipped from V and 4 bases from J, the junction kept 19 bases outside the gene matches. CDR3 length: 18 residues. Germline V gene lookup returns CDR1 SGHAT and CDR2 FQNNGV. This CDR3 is CASRGFGLGQQEPDTQYF. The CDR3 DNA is TGTGCCAGCAGGGGGTTCGGACTAGGGCAACAGGAACCAGATACGCAGTATTTT.

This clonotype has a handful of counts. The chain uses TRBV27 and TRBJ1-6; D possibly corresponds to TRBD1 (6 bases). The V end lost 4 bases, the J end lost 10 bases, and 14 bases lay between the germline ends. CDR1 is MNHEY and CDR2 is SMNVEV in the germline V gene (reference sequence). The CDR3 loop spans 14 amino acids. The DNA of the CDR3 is TGTGCCAGCAGTTCACCTTGGGGGCGCTCACCCCTCCACTTT. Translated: CASSSPWGRSPLHF.

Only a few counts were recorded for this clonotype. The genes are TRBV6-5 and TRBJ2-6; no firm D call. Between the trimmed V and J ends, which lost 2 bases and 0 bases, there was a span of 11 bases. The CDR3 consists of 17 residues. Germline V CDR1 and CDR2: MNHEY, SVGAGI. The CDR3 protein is CASSYLARSSGANVLTF. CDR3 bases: TGTGCCAGCAGTTACCTGGCACGAAGCTCTGGGGCCAACGTCCTGACTTTC.

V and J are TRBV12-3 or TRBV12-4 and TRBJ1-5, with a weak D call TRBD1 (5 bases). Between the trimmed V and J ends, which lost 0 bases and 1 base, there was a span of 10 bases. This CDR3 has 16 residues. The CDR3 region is CASSLAAKGSNQPQHF. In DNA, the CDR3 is TGTGCCAGCAGTTTAGCGGCAAAGGGGAGCAATCAGCCCCAGCATTTT.

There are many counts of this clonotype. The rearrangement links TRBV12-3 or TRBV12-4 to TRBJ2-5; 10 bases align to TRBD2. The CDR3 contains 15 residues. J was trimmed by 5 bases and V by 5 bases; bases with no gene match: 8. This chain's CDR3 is CASSTSGGAGETQYF. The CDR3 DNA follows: TGTGCCAGCAGTACAAGCGGGGGGGCCGGTGAGACCCAGTACTTC.

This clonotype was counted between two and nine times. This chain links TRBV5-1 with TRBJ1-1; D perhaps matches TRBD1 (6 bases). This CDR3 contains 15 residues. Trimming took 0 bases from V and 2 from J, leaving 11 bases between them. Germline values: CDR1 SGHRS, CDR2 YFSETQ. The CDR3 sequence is CASSLVRGQNTEAFF. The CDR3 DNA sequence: TGCGCCAGCAGCTTGGTACGGGGGCAAAACACTGAAGCTTTCTTT.

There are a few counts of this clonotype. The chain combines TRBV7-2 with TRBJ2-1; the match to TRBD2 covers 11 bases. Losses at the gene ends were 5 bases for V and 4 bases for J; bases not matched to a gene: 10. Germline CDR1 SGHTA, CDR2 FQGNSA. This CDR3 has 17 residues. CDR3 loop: CASSPGGASGGYNEQFF. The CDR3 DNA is TGTGCCAGCAGCCCTGGAGGGGCTAGCGGGGGGTACAATGAGCAGTTCTTC.

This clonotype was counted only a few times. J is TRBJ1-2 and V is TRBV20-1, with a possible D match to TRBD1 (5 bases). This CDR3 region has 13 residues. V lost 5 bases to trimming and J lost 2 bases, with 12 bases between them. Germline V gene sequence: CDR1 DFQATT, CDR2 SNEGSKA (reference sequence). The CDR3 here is CSALVGQNYGYTF. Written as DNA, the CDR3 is TGCAGTGCTTTGGTAGGACAAAACTATGGCTACACCTTC.

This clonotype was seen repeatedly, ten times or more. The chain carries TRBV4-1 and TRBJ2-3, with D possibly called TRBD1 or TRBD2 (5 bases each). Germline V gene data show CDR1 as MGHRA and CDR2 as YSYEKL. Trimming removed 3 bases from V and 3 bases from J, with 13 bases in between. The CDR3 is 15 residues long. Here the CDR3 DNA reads TGCGCCAGCAGCCACCACGGGACCGCGACAGATACGCAGTATTTT. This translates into CASSHHGTATDTQYF.

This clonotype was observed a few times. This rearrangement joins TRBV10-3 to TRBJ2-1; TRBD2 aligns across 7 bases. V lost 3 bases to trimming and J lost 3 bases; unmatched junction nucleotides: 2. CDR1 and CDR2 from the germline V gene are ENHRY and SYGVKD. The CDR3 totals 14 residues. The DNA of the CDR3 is TGTGCCATCAGTGAAGCGGGACGCTACAATGAGCAGTTCTTC. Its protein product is CAISEAGRYNEQFF.

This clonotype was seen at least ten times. The CDR3 coding sequence is TGTGCCACCAGCAGAATGGAGACCCAGTACTTC. It specifies CATSRMETQYF. The chain couples TRBV15 to TRBJ2-5, with D uncertain. Per germline, CDR1 LNHNV and CDR2 YYDKDF (reference sequence). The CDR3 runs to 11 residues. V shed 2 bases and J shed 5 bases, with 3 bases lying between them.

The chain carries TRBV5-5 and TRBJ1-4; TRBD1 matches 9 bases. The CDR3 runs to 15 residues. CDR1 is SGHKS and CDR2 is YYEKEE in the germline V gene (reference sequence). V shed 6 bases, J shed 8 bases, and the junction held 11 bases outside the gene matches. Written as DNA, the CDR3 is TGTGCCAGCACCCCTGGGACAGGGACTCGAGAAAAACTGTTTTTT. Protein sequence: CASTPGTGTREKLFF.